This TCR beta chain emerged from a study of T cells in Graves' hyperthyroidism and ophthalmopathy. The CDR3 regions of TCR beta were amplified from RNA transcripts. In the first-round RT-PCR of the TCR CDR3, the HTBI primer set was used. TCRdb reprocessed the multiplex PCR reads via MiXCR and lists one record per CDR3 protein. The sample has hundreds of thousands of distinct CDR3 sequences; about a fifth are singletons. Those patients with uncontrolled infection, other autoimmune disease, pregnancy or lactation were excluded. A few counts support this clonotype. The V and J ends lost 6 bases and 4 bases, in that order; junction bases with no gene match: 9. The CDR3 spans 15 residues. The germline V gene has CDR1 MNHEY and CDR2 SMNVEV (reference sequence).

The sequencing input was blood. This rearrangement joins TRBV27 to TRBJ1-2; 9 bases match TRBD1. The TCR comes from a young man with Graves' ophthalmopathy. CDR3 sequence reads: CASRRGGQGIYGYTF. The CDR3 DNA is TGTGCCAGCAGGAGAGGGGGACAGGGCATCTATGGCTACACCTTC.